Below, 10 T cell receptor beta chains from the same sample are listed, as sequenced in a study of radiotherapy plus CTLA-4 blockade in lung cancer. TCRdb's copy holds only in-frame clones and misses some; the assay was immunoSEQ multiplex PCR. The sample contains 75,000 to 100,000 clones, about 91% of which appear only once. This material consisted of peripheral blood, taken from a patient treated with radiotherapy plus ipilimumab. Receptor source: a human donor with non-small cell lung cancer that progressed on radiotherapy plus ipilimumab.

This sequence joins TRBV2 and TRBJ2-5; 10 bases match TRBD2. This CDR3 is built from 17 residues. Trimming removed 2 bases from V and 5 bases from J; junction bases left unmatched: 11. CDR1 SNHLY and CDR2 FYNNEI come from the germline V gene. CDR3 nucleotide sequence: TGTGCCAGCAGTGAAAGGTTGGCTAGCGGGAGTGGTGAGACCCAGTACTTC. Its translation: CASSERLASGSGETQYF.

The CDR3 protein is CASSPGQETQYF. The CDR3 DNA is TGTGCCAGCAGCCCAGGACAAGAGACCCAGTACTTC. The V and J genes are TRBV7-9 and TRBJ2-5, with D uncertain. Germline loops: CDR1 SEHNR, CDR2 FQNEAQ (reference sequence). This CDR3 is 12 amino acids long. V dropped 5 bases and J dropped 2 bases, with 6 bases sitting between them.

The genes are TRBV5-4 and TRBJ1-2; possible D gene TRBD1, 6 bases. The germline V gene encodes CDR1 SGHNT and CDR2 YYREEE (reference sequence). The CDR3 runs to 13 residues. V was pared by 6 bases and J by 2 bases, with 11 bases between. The CDR3 DNA reads as TGTGCCAGCAACCTCGACAGGAACTATGGCTACACCTTC. As protein: CASNLDRNYGYTF.

In DNA form, the CDR3 reads TGCGCCAGCAGCTTGGAAGGGGGGGTTTCGAACACTGAAGCTTTCTTT. Residues: CASSLEGGVSNTEAFF. The genes are TRBV5-1 and TRBJ1-1, with D tentatively TRBD1 (6 bases). The germline V and J ends were trimmed by 0 bases and 1 base, with 13 bases remaining between them. Germline-derived CDR1 and CDR2 are SGHRS and YFSETQ. This CDR3 region has 16 residues. The variable domain in full, with the rest retrieved from reference TRBV5-1 and TRBJ1-1, is KAGVTQTPRYLIKTRGQQVTLSCSPISGHRSVSWYQQTPGQGLQFLFEYFSETQRNKGNFPGRFSGRQFSNSRSEMNVSTLELGDSALYLCASSLEGGVSNTEAFFGQGTRLTVV.

In its sample, this clone was seen a few times. The J gene is TRBJ2-7, the V gene TRBV5-1; D perhaps matches TRBD1 (6 bases). The CDR3 consists of 13 residues. V lost 4 bases to trimming and J lost 6 bases, with 14 bases between them. Germline CDR1 and CDR2: SGHRS and YFSETQ. For the CDR3, the DNA is TGCGCCAGCAGCGGCCTACAGGGTGGCGAGCAGTACTTC. Its translation: CASSGLQGGEQYF.

This clone was seen a single time. The chain combines TRBV19 with TRBJ2-7; D unclear. Trimming pared 0 bases from V and 2 bases from J, leaving 8 bases between. The CDR3 is made up of 14 amino acids. Germline V gene data show CDR1 as LNHDA and CDR2 as SQIVND (reference sequence). The CDR3 spells CASSIENGPYEQYF. Written as DNA, the CDR3 is TGTGCCAGTAGTATAGAGAACGGGCCCTACGAGCAGTACTTC.

The gene calls are TRBV19 and TRBJ2-2; D unclear. Germline CDR1 and CDR2: LNHDA and SQIVND (reference sequence). This CDR3 has 13 residues. V lost 2 bases and J lost 6, with 7 bases in between. CDR3 protein: CASSIQVPGELFF. As DNA, the CDR3 is TGTGCCAGTAGTATACAGGTACCCGGGGAGCTGTTTTTT.

The chain uses TRBV6-1 and TRBJ2-7; 9 positions match TRBD1. The CDR3 extends over 13 amino acids. V trimming: 6 bases; J trimming: 7 bases; junction bases outside the gene matches: 7. CDR1 is MNHNS and CDR2 is SASEGT in the germline V gene. CDR3 sequence (DNA): TGTGCCAGCAGCCGACAGGGGGTCAGGGAGCAGTACTTC. Translated: CASSRQGVREQYF.

The chain has TRBV19 and TRBJ2-7; TRBD2 matches 13 bases. The CDR3 totals 17 residues. The V segment lost 5 bases and the J segment 0 bases; nucleotides outside the gene matches: 7. Germline V gene lookup returns CDR1 LNHDA and CDR2 SQIVND (reference sequence). The CDR3 reads CASSSSGLAGSSYEQYF. DNA of the CDR3: TGTGCCAGTAGTTCCTCGGGACTAGCGGGAAGCTCCTACGAGCAGTACTTC.

This chain uses TRBV29-1 with TRBJ1-5; 9 bases match TRBD1. Per the germline V gene, CDR1 is SQVTM and CDR2 is ANQGSEA. The CDR3 runs to 12 residues. V gave up 7 bases and J gave up 10 bases; unmatched junction bases: 8. CDR3 sequence (DNA): TGCAGCGCCACGACAGGGGGTGAACCCCAGCATTTT. Protein: CSATTGGEPQHF.